This T cell receptor beta chain came from a study of blood T cells in healthy people across ages. Study-wide points: There was no known CMV status for donors, so expanded clonotype changes were possibly confounded.

The CDR3 spans 16 residues. The germline CDR1 and CDR2 sequences are LNHDA and SQIVND (reference sequence). This clonotype was detected a few times. The antigen is not known. Combining a sample-barcoded 5' primer with a J-beta primer mix, a second PCR ran for about 6 to 11 cycles. Each CDR3 protein gets one entry after TCRdb re-called the 5' RACE reads with MiXCR. The sample carries more than 650,000 distinct CDR3 sequences, 22% recorded once. The rearrangement links TRBV19 to TRBJ2-5; no firm D call. The end of the DNA aligns better with TRBJ2-1, so the J call may be wrong. Sequenced material: blood. This clonotype was sampled from a man aged 65-85 years in good health. The DNA of the CDR3 is TGTGCCAGTAGAGGGCAGGAGTTGGCTGGCTACAATGAGCAGTTCTTC. This encodes CASRGQELAGYNEQFF.